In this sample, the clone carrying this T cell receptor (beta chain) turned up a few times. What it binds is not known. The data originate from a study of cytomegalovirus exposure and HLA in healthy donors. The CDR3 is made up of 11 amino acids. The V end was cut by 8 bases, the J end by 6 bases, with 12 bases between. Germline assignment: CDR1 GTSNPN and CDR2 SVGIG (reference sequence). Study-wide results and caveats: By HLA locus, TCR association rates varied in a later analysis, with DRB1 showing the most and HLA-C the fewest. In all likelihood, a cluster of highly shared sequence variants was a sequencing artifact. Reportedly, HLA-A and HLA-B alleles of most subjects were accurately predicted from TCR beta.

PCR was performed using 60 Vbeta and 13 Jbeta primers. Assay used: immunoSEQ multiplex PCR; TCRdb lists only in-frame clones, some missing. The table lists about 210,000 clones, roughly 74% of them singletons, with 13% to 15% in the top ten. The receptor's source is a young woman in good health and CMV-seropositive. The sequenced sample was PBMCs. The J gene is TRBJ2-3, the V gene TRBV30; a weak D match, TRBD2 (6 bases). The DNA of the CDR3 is TGTGCCCACGGGACTTTGGATACGCAGTATTTT. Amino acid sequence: CAHGTLDTQYF.